This T cell receptor beta chain was profiled in a study of CD8 T cells in ankylosing spondylitis. Whole-study results and caveats: Among TCR beta sequences, a motif of eight highly homologous variants appeared characteristic of ankylosing spondylitis blood. Matched synovial fluid from ankylosing spondylitis patients was reported to be enriched for disease-linked clones. Relatively rare in peripheral blood, disease-linked clones were also CD8+.

This clonotype was counted between two and nine times. Its antigen is unidentified. TCR beta libraries were made by quantitative 5'-RACE with molecular barcodes. TCRdb re-called the 5' RACE reads through MiXCR, storing one row per CDR3 protein. The table has around 890,000 distinct CDR3 sequences, 10% to 15% seen once. The V gene's germline CDR1 is ENHRY and CDR2 SYGVKD. V lost 2 bases and J 0 bases, leaving 11 bases between the germline ends. CDR3 length equals 15 residues. The TCR was taken from a male donor with ankylosing spondylitis. This chain uses TRBV10-3 with TRBJ2-7; TRBD2 is a possible D gene (6 bases). The sequencing sample was made of blood, either unsorted or a sorted T cell fraction (not recorded which). The CDR3 region is CAISERLAYSYEQYF. CDR3 nucleotide sequence: TGTGCCATCAGTGAGAGGCTAGCGTACTCCTACGAGCAGTACTTC.